This T cell receptor (beta chain) originates from a study of T cell responses to AZD1222 COVID-19 vaccine. Broader study findings: Nearly half of spike-specific TCRs reportedly target variant regions that are unmutated in the B.1.351 and B.1.1.7 variants. Of the AZD1222 recipients, only 5 to 7 were seropositive at baseline.

For this clone: Its specificity is not known.

Sequencing was performed with immunoSEQ multiplex PCR; in TCRdb, only in-frame clones are kept and a portion is missing. This sample yields about 120,000 clones, of which 90% to 95% are seen a single time; under 3.5% belongs to the top ten. The CDR3 sequence is 17 residues long. Germline assignment: CDR1 SGHRS and CDR2 YFSETQ. Germline trimming cut 7 bases from V and 1 base from J; bases unmatched to any gene: 10. The source of this sequence is an adult in good health. The sequencing used peripheral blood, collected on day 0 of AZD1222 vaccination. The V and J genes are TRBV5-1 and TRBJ2-6; 8 bases are shared with TRBD1. Here the CDR3 reads CASGKPGQVSGANVLTF. For the CDR3, the DNA is TGCGCCAGCGGGAAACCGGGACAGGTTTCTGGGGCCAACGTCCTGACTTTC. The full variable domain, with the rest looked up from reference TRBV5-1 and TRBJ2-6, is KAGVTQTPRYLIKTRGQQVTLSCSPISGHRSVSWYQQTPGQGLQFLFEYFSETQRNKGNFPGRFSGRQFSNSRSEMNVSTLELGDSALYLCASGKPGQVSGANVLTFGAGSRLTVL.